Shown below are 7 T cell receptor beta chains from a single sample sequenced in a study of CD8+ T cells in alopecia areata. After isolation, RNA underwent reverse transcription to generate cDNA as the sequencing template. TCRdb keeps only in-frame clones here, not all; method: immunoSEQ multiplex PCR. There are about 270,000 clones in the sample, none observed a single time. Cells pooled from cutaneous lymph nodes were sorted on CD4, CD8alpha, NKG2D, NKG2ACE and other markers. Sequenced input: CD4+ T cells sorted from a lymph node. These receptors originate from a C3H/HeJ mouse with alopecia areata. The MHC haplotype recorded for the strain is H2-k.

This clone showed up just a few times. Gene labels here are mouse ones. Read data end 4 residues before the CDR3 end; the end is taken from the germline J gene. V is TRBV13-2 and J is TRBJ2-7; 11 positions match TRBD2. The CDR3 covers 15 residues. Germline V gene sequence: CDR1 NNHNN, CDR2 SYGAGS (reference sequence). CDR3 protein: CASGDGTGGLYEQYF. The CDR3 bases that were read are TGTGCCAGCGGTGATGGGACTGGGGGGTTATAT.

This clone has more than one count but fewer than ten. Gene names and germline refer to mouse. CDR3 bases read: TGTGCCTGGAGCCCCGCAGGGAACTCC. This encodes CAWSPAGNS. The full CDR3 reads CAWSPAGNSDYTF. The rearrangement joins TRBV31 to TRBJ1-2; D may be TRBD1 (5 bases). The DNA ends 4 residues before the CDR3 does, and the rest of the CDR3 is filled in from the germline J gene. V lost 3 bases to trimming and J lost 2 bases, with 10 bases between them. The germline V gene encodes CDR1 GKSSPN and CDR2 SITVG. CDR3 size: 13 residues.

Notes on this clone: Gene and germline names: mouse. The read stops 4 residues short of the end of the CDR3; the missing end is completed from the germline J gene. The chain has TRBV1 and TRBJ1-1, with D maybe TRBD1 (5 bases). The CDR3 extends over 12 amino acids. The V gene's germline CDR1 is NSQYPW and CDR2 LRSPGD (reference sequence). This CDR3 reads CTCSALGGEVFF. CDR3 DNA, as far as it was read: TGCACCTGCAGTGCTCTGGGGGGA.

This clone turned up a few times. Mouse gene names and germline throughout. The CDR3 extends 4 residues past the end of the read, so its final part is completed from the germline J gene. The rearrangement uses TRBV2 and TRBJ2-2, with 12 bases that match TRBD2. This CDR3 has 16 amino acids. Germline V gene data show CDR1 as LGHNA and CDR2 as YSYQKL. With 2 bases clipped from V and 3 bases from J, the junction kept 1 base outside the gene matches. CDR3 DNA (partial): TGTGCCAGCAGCCAACGACTGGGGGGGCACACCGGG. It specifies CASSQRLGGHTG. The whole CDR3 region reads CASSQRLGGHTGQLYF.

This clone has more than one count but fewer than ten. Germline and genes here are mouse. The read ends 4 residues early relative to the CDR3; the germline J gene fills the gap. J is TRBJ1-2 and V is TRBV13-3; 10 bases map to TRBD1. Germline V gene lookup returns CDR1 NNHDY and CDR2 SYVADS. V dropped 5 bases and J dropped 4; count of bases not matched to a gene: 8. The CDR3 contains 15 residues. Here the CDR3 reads CASRTRQGASSDYTF. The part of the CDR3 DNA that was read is TGTGCCAGCAGGACCCGACAGGGGGCAAGCTCC.

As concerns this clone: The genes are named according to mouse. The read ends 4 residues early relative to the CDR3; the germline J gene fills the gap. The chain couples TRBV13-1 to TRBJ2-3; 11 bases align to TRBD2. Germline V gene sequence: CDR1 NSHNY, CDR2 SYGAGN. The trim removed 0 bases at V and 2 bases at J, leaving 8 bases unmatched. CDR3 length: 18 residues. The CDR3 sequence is CASSDEPLLGGLAETLYF. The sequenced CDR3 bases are TGTGCCAGCAGTGATGAGCCCCTACTGGGGGGGCTTGCAGAA.

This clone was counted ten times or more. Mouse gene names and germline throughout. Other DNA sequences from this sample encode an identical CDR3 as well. The CDR3 loop reads CASSDRNQDTQYF. The sequenced part of the CDR3 DNA is TGTGCCAGCAGTGACAGGAACCAAGAC. The chain joins TRBV13-3 to TRBJ2-5, with unresolved D. Read sequence stops 4 residues before the CDR3 end, and the germline J gene provides the missing end. Germline CDR1 and CDR2: NNHDY and SYVADS. This CDR3 contains 13 residues. The ends were cut back, 2 bases at V and 0 bases at J, with 4 bases in the middle.